This T cell receptor beta chain was obtained from a study of blood T cell repertoires in COVID-19. Study in general: Researchers got acute and convalescent COVID-19 samples from the United States, Italy and Spain.

Original data processing: Amplification with reference gene primers provided the estimates of nucleated cell counts. Profiling relied on immunoSEQ multiplex PCR, and the TCRdb table lists in-frame clones only, not all of them. The V and J calls and clone size come from that table; D and trimming were worked out from the DNA. There are about 200,000 clones in the sample; about three quarters occur only once, and 4.5% to 7% lies in the top ten. Looked up from germline, CDR1 is SGDLS and CDR2 is YYNGEE. This CDR3 region has 13 residues. Trimming took off 4 bases at V and 5 bases at J, with 11 bases between the two ends.

V is TRBV9 and J is TRBJ2-3, with D uncertain. This sequence was found in a woman in her 70s with acute or convalescent COVID-19. Material: peripheral blood. CDR3 in DNA: TGTGCCAGCAGCTCCTACACGGGAGATACGCAGTATTTT. Protein sequence: CASSSYTGDTQYF.